A single sample is the source of the 7 T cell receptor beta chains below, sequenced in a study of naive and memory T cell subsets. These receptors are not linked to any known antigen. Study conclusions and caveats: Especially in CD8 cells, naive repertoires contained a few larger clonotypes, possibly CD45RA-re-expressing memory cells.

Two oligonucleotides, mixed equimolar, formed the beta constant-region primer covering TRBC1 and TRBC2. Ligated cDNA was amplified by four rounds of PCR with nested alpha and beta constant-region primers and SP2. One entry per CDR3 protein results from TCRdb running MiXCR on the UMI-ligation and nested PCR reads. The sample shows 98,000 or so distinct CDR3 sequences, around 15% of them seen only once. The specimen was naive CD8+ T cells from blood. All receptors come from a human donor in good health.

V usage is TRBV27 and J usage is TRBJ2-3; the D gene is possibly TRBD2 (5 bases). This CDR3 has 15 residues. V was trimmed by 2 bases and J by 3 bases, leaving 12 bases between them. Germline V gene data show CDR1 as MNHEY and CDR2 as SMNVEV (reference sequence). This chain's CDR3 is CASSLEGGGTDTQYF. CDR3 in DNA: TGTGCCAGCAGTTTAGAGGGCGGTGGGACAGATACGCAGTATTTT.

The chain links TRBV4-3 to TRBJ2-7; TRBD1 matches at 9 bases. The CDR3 spans 14 residues. With V trimmed by 2 bases and J by 2 bases, 1 base remained unmatched. Germline-derived CDR1 and CDR2 are LGHNA and YSLEER. The chain's CDR3 is CASSQRDRAYEQYF. The CDR3 region has the DNA TGCGCCAGCAGCCAAAGGGACAGGGCCTACGAGCAGTACTTC.

Note on this clonotype: This may arise from a read error, as a much more abundant clone is one base away. This rearrangement joins TRBV21-1 to TRBJ2-6; the D call TRBD1 from the table was never checked on the DNA. TRBV21-1 constitutes a pseudogene. The CDR3 runs 16 residues. For the CDR3, the DNA is TGTACCAGCAGCAAGAGTAAAGGGGATCGATCCAACGTCCTGACTTTC. Its translation: CTSSKSKGDRSNVLTF.

Ten or more counts support this clonotype. The chain recombines TRBV20-1 with TRBJ2-1; 15 positions agree with TRBD2. J was trimmed by 0 bases and V by 4 bases; bases with no gene match: 4. CDR3 length equals 17 residues. The germline V gene has CDR1 DFQATT and CDR2 SNEGSKA (reference sequence). This CDR3 reads CSATGTSGRSSYNEQFF. CDR3 bases: TGCAGTGCTACCGGGACTAGCGGGAGGAGCTCCTACAATGAGCAGTTCTTC.

This clonotype has only a few counts. The chain recombines TRBV7-9 with TRBJ2-3, with 12 bases that match TRBD2. CDR1 is SEHNR, CDR2 FQNEAQ, per germline (reference sequence). The CDR3 consists of 17 residues. V lost 3 bases, J lost 2 bases, and 6 bases stayed unmatched. The CDR3 here is CASSFNLAGGPTDTQYF. The DNA of the CDR3 is TGTGCCAGCAGCTTTAACCTAGCGGGAGGGCCCACAGATACGCAGTATTTT. Variable domain in full (rest from reference TRBV7-9 and TRBJ2-3): DTGVSQNPRHKITKRGQNVTFRCDPISEHNRLYWYRQTLGQGPEFLTYFQNEAQLEKSRLLSDRFSAERPKGSFSTLEIQRTEQGDSAMYLCASSFNLAGGPTDTQYFGPGTRLTVL.

CDR3 in amino acids: CASIGGKRAETQYF. CDR3 DNA: TGTGCCAGCATTGGGGGAAAGAGGGCGGAGACCCAGTACTTC. The chain employs TRBV2 and TRBJ2-5, with D perhaps assigned TRBD1 or TRBD2 (5 bases each). Germline CDR1 reads SNHLY; CDR2 reads FYNNEI. CDR3 length equals 14 residues. V was clipped by 7 bases and J by 5 bases, with 17 bases between them.

This rearrangement joins TRBV7-6 to TRBJ2-1; D could derive from TRBD1 or TRBD2 (5 bases each). Germline lookup yields CDR1 SGHVS and CDR2 FNYEAQ. This CDR3 contains 15 residues. V was clipped by 3 bases and J by 2 bases, with 11 bases between them. The CDR3 coding sequence is TGTGCCAGCAGCTTCCGAGGGACCACCTACAATGAGCAGTTCTTC. It specifies CASSFRGTTYNEQFF.